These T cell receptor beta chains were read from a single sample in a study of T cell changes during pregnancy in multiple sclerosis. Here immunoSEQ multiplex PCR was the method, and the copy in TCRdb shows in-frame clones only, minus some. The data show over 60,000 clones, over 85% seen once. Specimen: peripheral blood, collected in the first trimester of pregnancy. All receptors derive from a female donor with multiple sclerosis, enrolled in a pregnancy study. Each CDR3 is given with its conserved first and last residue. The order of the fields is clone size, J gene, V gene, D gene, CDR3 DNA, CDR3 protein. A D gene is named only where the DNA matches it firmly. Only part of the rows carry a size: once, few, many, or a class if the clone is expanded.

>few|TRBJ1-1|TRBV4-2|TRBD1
TGTGCCAGCAGCCACACAGGGGTGCGAACTGAAGCTTTCTTT
CASSHTGVRTEAFF
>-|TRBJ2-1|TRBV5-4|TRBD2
TGTGCCAGCAGCGGAGGCACTAGCGCCCACAATGAGCAGTTCTTC
CASSGGTSAHNEQFF
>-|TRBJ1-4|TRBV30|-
TGTGCCTGGAGTGTACTTTGGGGGGAAGCAACTAATGAAAAACTGTTTTTT
CAWSVLWGEATNEKLFF
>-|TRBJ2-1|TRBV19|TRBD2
TGTGCCAGTAGTACCCTCGGGACTAGCGCAAGGAATGAGCAGTTCTTC
CASSTLGTSARNEQFF
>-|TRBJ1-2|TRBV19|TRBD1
TGTGCCAGTCGGGACAGAGTCTATGGCTACACCTTC
CASRDRVYGYTF
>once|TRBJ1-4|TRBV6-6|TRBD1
TGTGCCAGCAGTCCCCGGGGACAGCCGGGTGAAAAACTGTTTTTT
CASSPRGQPGEKLFF
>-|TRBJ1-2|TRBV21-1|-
TGTGCCAGCAGCTCGAGCAGGGGGCCCCTTTACTATAACTATGGCTACACCTTC
CASSSSRGPLYYNYGYTF
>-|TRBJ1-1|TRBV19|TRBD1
TGTGCCAGTAGTGGGACAGGGGTAACTGAAGCTTTCTTT
CASSGTGVTEAFF
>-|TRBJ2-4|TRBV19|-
TGTGCCAGTAGTAGGAGGGCCGGGATAGATGACATTCAGTACTTC
CASSRRAGIDDIQYF
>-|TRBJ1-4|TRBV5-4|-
TGTGCCAGCAGCTTGGCCGTAGGGCAGGGAAACGAAAAACTGTTTTTT
CASSLAVGQGNEKLFF
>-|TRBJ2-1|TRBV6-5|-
TGTGCCAGCAGTTACTCTTGGACAGAAAATGAGCAGTTCTTC
CASSYSWTENEQFF